The clone carrying this TCR beta chain was detected ten times or more. The target antigen is unknown. The sample comes from a study of identical twins. Study-level results: Insertions were reduced in abundant cord blood beta clonotypes but not in memory repertoires.

Each cDNA held unique molecular identifiers, and template switching gave it a universal primer site. TCRdb ran MiXCR on the 5' RACE reads and lists one entry per CDR3 protein. Among 150,000 or so distinct CDR3 sequences, roughly 3.5% were seen once, and the ten largest hold 7% to 10%. The CDR3 covers 15 residues. The germline CDR1 and CDR2 sequences are ENHRY and SYGVKD. The V gene end was trimmed by 2 bases and the J gene end by 6 bases; junction bases not matched to a gene: 4. The sequence came from a man aged 18 to 29 in good health. V gene TRBV10-3 combines with J gene TRBJ1-5; 10 bases are a match to TRBD1. Sequences were obtained from memory T cells sorted from blood. In nucleotides, the CDR3 is TGTGCCATCAGTGAGCCGGGACAGGGGAGTCAGCCCCAGCATTTT. Its protein product is CAISEPGQGSQPQHF.